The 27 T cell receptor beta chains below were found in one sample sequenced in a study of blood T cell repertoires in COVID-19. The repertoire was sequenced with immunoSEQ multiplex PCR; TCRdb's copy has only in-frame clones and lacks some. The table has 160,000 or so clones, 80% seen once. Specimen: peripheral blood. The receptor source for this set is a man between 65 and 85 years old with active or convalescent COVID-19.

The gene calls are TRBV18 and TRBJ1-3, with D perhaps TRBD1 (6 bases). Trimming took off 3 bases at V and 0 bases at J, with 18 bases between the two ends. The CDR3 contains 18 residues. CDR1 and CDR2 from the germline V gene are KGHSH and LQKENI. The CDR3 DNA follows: TGTGCCAGCTCACCCTCTGCCGGGACACGAAGCTCTGGAAACACCATATATTTT. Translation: CASSPSAGTRSSGNTIYF.

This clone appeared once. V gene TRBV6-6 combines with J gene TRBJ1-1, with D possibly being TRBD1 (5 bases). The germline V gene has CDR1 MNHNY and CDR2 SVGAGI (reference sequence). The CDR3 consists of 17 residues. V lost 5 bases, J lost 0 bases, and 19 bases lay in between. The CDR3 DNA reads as TGTGCCAGCAGTCGTGGTTCGACAGTAAGAATGAACACTGAAGCTTTCTTT. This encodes CASSRGSTVRMNTEAFF.

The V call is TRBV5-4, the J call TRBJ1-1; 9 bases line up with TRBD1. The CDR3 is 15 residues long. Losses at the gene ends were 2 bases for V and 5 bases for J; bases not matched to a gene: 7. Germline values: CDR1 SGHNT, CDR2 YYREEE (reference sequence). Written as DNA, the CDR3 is TGTGCCAGCAGCTTTCCGGGACAGGGATTTACTGAAGCTTTCTTT. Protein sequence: CASSFPGQGFTEAFF.

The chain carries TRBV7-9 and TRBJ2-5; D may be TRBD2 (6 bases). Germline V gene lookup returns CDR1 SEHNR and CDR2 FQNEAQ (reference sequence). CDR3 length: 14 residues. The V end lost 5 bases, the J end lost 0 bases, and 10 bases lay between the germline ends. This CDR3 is CASSPGSHQETQYF. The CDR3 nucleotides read TGTGCCAGCAGCCCCGGGAGCCACCAAGAGACCCAGTACTTC.

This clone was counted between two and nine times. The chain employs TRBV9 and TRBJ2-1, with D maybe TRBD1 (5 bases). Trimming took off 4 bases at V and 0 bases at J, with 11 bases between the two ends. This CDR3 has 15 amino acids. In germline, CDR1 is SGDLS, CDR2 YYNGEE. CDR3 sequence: CASSTQVISYNEQFF. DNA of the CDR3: TGTGCCAGCAGCACACAGGTTATCTCCTACAATGAGCAGTTCTTC.

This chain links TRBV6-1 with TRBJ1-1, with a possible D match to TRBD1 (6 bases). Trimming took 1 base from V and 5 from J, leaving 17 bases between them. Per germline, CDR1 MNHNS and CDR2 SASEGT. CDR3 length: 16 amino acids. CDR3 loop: CASSEVGLGGGTEAFF. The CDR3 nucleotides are TGTGCCAGCAGTGAAGTGGGTCTAGGGGGTGGGACTGAAGCTTTCTTT.

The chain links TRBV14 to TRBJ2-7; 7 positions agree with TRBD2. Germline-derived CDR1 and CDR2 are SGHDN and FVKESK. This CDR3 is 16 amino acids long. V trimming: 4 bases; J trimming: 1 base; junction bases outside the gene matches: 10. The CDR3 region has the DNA TGTGCCAGCAGCCCAGCCGGGGGGTCCTTGTCCTACGAGCAGTACTTC. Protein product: CASSPAGGSLSYEQYF.

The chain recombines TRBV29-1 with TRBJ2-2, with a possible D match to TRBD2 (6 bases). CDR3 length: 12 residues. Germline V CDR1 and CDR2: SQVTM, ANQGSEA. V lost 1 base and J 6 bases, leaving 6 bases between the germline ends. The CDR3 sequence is CSVEGEAGELFF. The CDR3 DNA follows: TGCAGCGTTGAAGGGGAGGCCGGGGAGCTGTTTTTT.

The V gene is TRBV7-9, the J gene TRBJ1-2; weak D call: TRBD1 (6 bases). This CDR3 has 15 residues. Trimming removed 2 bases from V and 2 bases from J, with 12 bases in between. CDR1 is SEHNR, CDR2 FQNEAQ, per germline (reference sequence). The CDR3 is CASSLKGHINYGYTF. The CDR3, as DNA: TGTGCCAGCAGCTTAAAGGGACATATAAACTATGGCTACACCTTC. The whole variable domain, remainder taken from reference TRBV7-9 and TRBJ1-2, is DTGVSQNPRHKITKRGQNVTFRCDPISEHNRLYWYRQTLGQGPEFLTYFQNEAQLEKSRLLSDRFSAERPKGSFSTLEIQRTEQGDSAMYLCASSLKGHINYGYTFGSGTRLTVV.

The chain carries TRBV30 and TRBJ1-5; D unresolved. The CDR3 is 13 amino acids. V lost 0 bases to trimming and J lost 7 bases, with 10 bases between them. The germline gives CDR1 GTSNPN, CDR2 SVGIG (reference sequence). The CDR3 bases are TGTGCCTGGAGTGTACGAGTGGAGCAGCCCCAGCATTTT. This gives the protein CAWSVRVEQPQHF.

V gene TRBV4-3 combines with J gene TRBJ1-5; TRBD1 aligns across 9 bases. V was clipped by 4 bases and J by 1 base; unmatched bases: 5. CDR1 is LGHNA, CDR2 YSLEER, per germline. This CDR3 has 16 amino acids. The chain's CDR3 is CASSPSGTGSNQPQHF. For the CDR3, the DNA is TGCGCCAGCAGCCCATCCGGGACAGGGAGCAATCAGCCCCAGCATTTT.

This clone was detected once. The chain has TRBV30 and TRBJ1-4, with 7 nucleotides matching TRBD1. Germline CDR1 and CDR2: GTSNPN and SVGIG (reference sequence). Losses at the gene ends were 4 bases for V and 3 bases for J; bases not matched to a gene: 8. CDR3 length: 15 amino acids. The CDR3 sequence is CAWKTGLLANEKLFF. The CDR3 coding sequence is TGTGCCTGGAAGACAGGGCTCTTGGCTAATGAAAAACTGTTTTTT.

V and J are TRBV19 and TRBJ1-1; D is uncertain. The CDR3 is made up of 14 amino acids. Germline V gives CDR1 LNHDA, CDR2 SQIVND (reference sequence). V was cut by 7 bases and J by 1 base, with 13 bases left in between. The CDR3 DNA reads TGTGCCAGTATCGACCCCGGCGGGAACACTGAAGCTTTCTTT. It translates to CASIDPGGNTEAFF.

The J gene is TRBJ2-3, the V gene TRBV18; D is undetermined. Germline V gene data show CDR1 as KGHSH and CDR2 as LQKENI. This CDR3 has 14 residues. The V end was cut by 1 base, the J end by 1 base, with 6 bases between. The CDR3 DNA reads TGTGCCAGCTCACCACAAACGGGCACAGATACGCAGTATTTT. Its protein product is CASSPQTGTDTQYF.

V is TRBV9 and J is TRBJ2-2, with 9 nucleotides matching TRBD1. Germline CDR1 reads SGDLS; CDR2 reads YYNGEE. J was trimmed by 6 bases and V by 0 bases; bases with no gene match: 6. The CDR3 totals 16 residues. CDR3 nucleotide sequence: TGTGCCAGCAGCGTAGTAGGACAGGGGTCTTCCGGGGAGCTGTTTTTT. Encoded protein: CASSVVGQGSSGELFF.

For the CDR3, the DNA is TGTGCCAGCTCACAATTGGGACTAGCGGGAAACACCGGGGAGCTGTTTTTT. This codes for CASSQLGLAGNTGELFF. The chain uses TRBV18 and TRBJ2-2; 13 bases are a match to TRBD2. Germline V gives CDR1 KGHSH, CDR2 LQKENI. V lost 4 bases, J lost 2 bases, and 4 bases stayed unmatched. The CDR3 contains 17 residues. Filled out from reference TRBV18 and TRBJ2-2, the complete variable domain reads NAGVMQNPRHLVRRRGQEARLRCSPMKGHSHVYWYRQLPEEGLKFMVYLQKENIIDESGMPKERFSAEFPKEGPSILRIQQVVRGDSAAYFCASSQLGLAGNTGELFFGEGSRLTVL.

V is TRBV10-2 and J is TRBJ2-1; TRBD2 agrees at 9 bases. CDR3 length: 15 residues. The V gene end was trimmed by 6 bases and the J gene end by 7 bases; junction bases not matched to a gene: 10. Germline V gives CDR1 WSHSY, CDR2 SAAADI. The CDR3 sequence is CASRVAGGPRNEQFF. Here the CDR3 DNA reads TGCGCCAGCAGGGTCGCGGGAGGGCCACGGAATGAGCAGTTCTTC.

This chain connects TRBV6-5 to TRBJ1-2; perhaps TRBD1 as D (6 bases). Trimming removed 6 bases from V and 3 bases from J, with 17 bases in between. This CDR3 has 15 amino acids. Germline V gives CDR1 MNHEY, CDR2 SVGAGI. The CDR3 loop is CASRPDYSGDYGYTF. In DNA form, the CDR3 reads TGTGCCAGCAGACCCGACTATTCAGGGGACTATGGCTACACCTTC.

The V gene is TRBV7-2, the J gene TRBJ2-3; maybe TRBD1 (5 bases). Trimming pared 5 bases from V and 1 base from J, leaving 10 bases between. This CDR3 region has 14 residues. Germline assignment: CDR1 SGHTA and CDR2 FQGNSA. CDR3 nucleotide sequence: TGTGCCAGCAGCAGAGACAGAGGCACAGATACGCAGTATTTT. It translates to CASSRDRGTDTQYF.

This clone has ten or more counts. CDR3 DNA: TGTGCCAGCAGCCACTTACAGGGGGAGCGGGCGATGTCTGGAAACACCATATATTTT. It encodes CASSHLQGERAMSGNTIYF. This rearrangement joins TRBV11-3 to TRBJ1-3; 8 nucleotides align to TRBD1. The junction had 16 bases not matched to a gene; V was cut back by 5 bases and J by 1 base. The CDR3 extends over 19 amino acids. Germline values: CDR1 SGHNT, CDR2 YENEEA.

Here the CDR3 reads CASSFGGYGNTIYF. The CDR3 DNA reads as TGTGCCAGCAGCTTCGGCGGGTATGGGAACACCATATATTTT. This rearrangement joins TRBV7-9 to TRBJ1-3, with D hard to call. Trimming left V 3 bases short and J 7 bases short, with 13 bases between. CDR3 size: 14 residues. Germline V gene lookup returns CDR1 SEHNR and CDR2 FQNEAQ (reference sequence).

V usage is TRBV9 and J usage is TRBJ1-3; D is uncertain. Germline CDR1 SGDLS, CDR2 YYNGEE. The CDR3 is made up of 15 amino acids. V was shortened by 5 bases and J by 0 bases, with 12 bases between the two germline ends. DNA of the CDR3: TGTGCCAGCAGTTCTCGGGATTTCTCTGGAAACACCATATATTTT. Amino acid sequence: CASSSRDFSGNTIYF.

The CDR3 region is CASKSSQGAIGDEQFF. For the CDR3, the DNA is TGTGCCAGCAAGAGCTCACAGGGGGCTATCGGAGATGAGCAGTTCTTC. The chain combines TRBV25-1 with TRBJ2-1; 9 nucleotides agree with TRBD1. V gave up 7 bases and J gave up 8 bases; unmatched junction bases: 15. CDR3 length: 16 amino acids. Germline V gene lookup returns CDR1 MGHDK and CDR2 SYGVNS.

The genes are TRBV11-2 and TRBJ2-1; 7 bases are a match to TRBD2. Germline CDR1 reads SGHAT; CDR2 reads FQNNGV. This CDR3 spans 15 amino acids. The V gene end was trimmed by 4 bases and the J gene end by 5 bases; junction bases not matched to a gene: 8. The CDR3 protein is CASSWGGESNNEQFF. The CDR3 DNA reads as TGTGCCAGCAGCTGGGGGGGGGAGAGCAACAATGAGCAGTTCTTC.

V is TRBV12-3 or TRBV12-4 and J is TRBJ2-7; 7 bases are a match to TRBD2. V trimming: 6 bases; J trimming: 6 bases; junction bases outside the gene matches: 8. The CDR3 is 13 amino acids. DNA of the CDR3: TGTGCCAGCAGGCGGGGGAGAGAGGGCGAGCAGTACTTC. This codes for CASRRGREGEQYF.

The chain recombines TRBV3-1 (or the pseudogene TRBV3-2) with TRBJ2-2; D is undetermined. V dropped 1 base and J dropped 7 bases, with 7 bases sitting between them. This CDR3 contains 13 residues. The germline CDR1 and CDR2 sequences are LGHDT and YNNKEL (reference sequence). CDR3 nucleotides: TGTGCCAGCAGCCAAGGAGTTTTCGGGGAGCTGTTTTTT. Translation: CASSQGVFGELFF.

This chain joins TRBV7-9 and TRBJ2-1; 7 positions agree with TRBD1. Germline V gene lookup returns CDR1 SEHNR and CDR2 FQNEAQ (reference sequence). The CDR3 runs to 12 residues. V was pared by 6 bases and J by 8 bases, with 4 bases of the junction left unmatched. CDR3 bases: TGTGCCAGCAGGAGACAGGGTGATGAGCAGTTCTTC. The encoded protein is CASRRQGDEQFF.